This passage covers 20 T cell receptor beta chains from one sample sequenced in a study of cytotoxic CD8 clonotypes in ibrutinib-treated CLL. Libraries were prepared by immunoSEQ multiplex PCR; TCRdb keeps only in-frame clonotypes and omits some of them. The repertoire holds over 200,000 clones, with more than 65% as singletons. This specimen consisted of PBMCs, obtained after 12 months of ibrutinib treatment. Receptors originate from a human donor with chronic lymphocytic leukemia.

The J gene is TRBJ2-1, the V gene TRBV6-1, with D maybe TRBD2 (6 bases). The germline gives CDR1 MNHNS, CDR2 SASEGT. The CDR3 runs to 15 residues. V was shortened by 2 bases and J by 8 bases, with 16 bases between the two germline ends. The CDR3 spells CASSESRLASHEQFF. The CDR3 DNA is TGTGCCAGCAGTGAAAGTAGGCTAGCGAGCCATGAGCAGTTCTTC.

The chain employs TRBV30 and TRBJ2-7; no definite D call. There are 11 residues in the CDR3. V was pared by 8 bases and J by 4 bases, with 12 bases between. Germline loops: CDR1 GTSNPN, CDR2 SVGIG (reference sequence). DNA of the CDR3: TGTGCCGGGTCGCGGCGGTACGAGCAGTACTTC. It specifies CAGSRRYEQYF.

The rearrangement links TRBV5-6 to TRBJ2-1; D possibly corresponds to TRBD2 (7 bases). The length of the CDR3 is 16 residues. Trimming left V 1 base short and J 0 bases short, with 11 bases between. In germline, CDR1 is SGHDT, CDR2 YYEEEE. The DNA of the CDR3 is TGTGCCAGCAGCTTGCCCGGGGGGCCCTCCTACAATGAGCAGTTCTTC. It encodes CASSLPGGPSYNEQFF.

Here the CDR3 reads CASSPRNSKNTEAFF. The CDR3, as DNA: TGTGCCAGCAGTCCCCGGAACAGCAAGAACACTGAAGCTTTCTTT. This chain uses TRBV6-4 with TRBJ1-1, with D unclear. The germline V gene encodes CDR1 MRHNA and CDR2 SNTAGT. V lost 5 bases, J lost 1 base, and 14 bases lay in between. The CDR3 runs 15 residues.

This chain uses TRBV27 with TRBJ1-2, with D uncertain. V was pared by 3 bases and J by 7 bases, with 9 bases between. The CDR3 totals 12 residues. The germline V gene has CDR1 MNHEY and CDR2 SMNVEV (reference sequence). For the CDR3, the DNA is TGTGCCAGCAGTTTCCGGGGAGTTGGCTACACCTTC. Translated: CASSFRGVGYTF.

The J gene is TRBJ2-7, the V gene TRBV6-5; D might be TRBD2 (5 bases). This CDR3 has 16 amino acids. V was shortened by 0 bases and J by 3 bases, with 15 bases between the two germline ends. The germline V gene has CDR1 MNHEY and CDR2 SVGAGI. CDR3 DNA sequence: TGTGCCAGCAGTTACTCGCGGGCGAACAACCACTACGAGCAGTACTTC. Its protein is CASSYSRANNHYEQYF.

The chain has TRBV18 and TRBJ2-2; D is unclear. Germline loops: CDR1 KGHSH, CDR2 LQKENI. V was shortened by 0 bases and J by 3 bases, with 14 bases between the two germline ends. This CDR3 comprises 17 residues. For the CDR3, the DNA is TGTGCCAGCTCACCACCGAAGGGTTCAGTAGACACCGGGGAGCTGTTTTTT. Residues: CASSPPKGSVDTGELFF. Full variable domain (missing parts from reference TRBV18 and TRBJ2-2): NAGVMQNPRHLVRRRGQEARLRCSPMKGHSHVYWYRQLPEEGLKFMVYLQKENIIDESGMPKERFSAEFPKEGPSILRIQQVVRGDSAAYFCASSPPKGSVDTGELFFGEGSRLTVL.

The gene calls are TRBV28 and TRBJ1-5; perhaps TRBD1 as D (5 bases). CDR3 size: 17 residues. Per the germline V gene, CDR1 is MDHEN and CDR2 is SYDVKM. With 1 base removed from V and 1 base from J, the gap between germline ends came to 14 bases. In DNA, the CDR3 is TGTGCCAGCAGTTTATCTCCAGGGTTTCTAAGCAATCAGCCCCAGCATTTT. The encoded protein is CASSLSPGFLSNQPQHF.

This clone turned up a few times. The J gene is TRBJ2-7, the V gene TRBV6-1; the D gene is possibly TRBD1 (6 bases). The CDR3 has 14 residues. Germline CDR1 reads MNHNS; CDR2 reads SASEGT. The V end lost 5 bases, the J end lost 0 bases, and 11 bases lay between the germline ends. This chain's CDR3 is CASSPRQASYEQYF. The CDR3 DNA is TGTGCCAGCAGTCCCCGACAGGCCTCCTACGAGCAGTACTTC.

This chain links TRBV6-1 with TRBJ2-7; TRBD2 matches at 7 bases. From germline, CDR1 is MNHNS and CDR2 SASEGT. The CDR3 runs 13 residues. V shed 7 bases and J 4 bases; nucleotides not matched to a gene: 7. As DNA, the CDR3 is TGTGCCAGCACCCACCGCGGGGGATACGAGCAGTACTTC. The encoded protein is CASTHRGGYEQYF.

This sequence joins TRBV6-1 and TRBJ1-2; no reliable D call. Trimming pared 6 bases from V and 4 bases from J, leaving 18 bases between. CDR1 MNHNS and CDR2 SASEGT come from the germline V gene. The CDR3 loop spans 15 amino acids. The CDR3 DNA is TGTGCCAGCAGCAAGGGAGGTAGCAGAACCTATGGCTACACCTTC. Protein product: CASSKGGSRTYGYTF.

V and J are TRBV28 and TRBJ1-4; D is unclear. Trimming removed 3 bases from V and 5 bases from J, with 10 bases in between. The CDR3 has 14 residues. Germline V CDR1 and CDR2: MDHEN, SYDVKM. CDR3 in DNA: TGTGCCAGCAGTTTGGGCGGCCTAAATGAAAAACTGTTTTTT. Translating it yields CASSLGGLNEKLFF.

This clone appeared once. The chain carries TRBV7-9 and TRBJ2-3; the match to TRBD2 covers 8 bases. This CDR3 has 15 residues. The V and J ends lost 2 bases and 2 bases, in that order; junction bases with no gene match: 3. Germline CDR1 is SEHNR and CDR2 is FQNEAQ (reference sequence). The CDR3 sequence: CASSLTSGPTDTQYF. The CDR3 nucleotides are TGTGCCAGCAGCTTAACTAGCGGACCCACAGATACGCAGTATTTT.

The V gene is TRBV9, the J gene TRBJ2-2, with 12 positions matching TRBD1. The length of the CDR3 is 15 residues. Germline CDR1 SGDLS, CDR2 YYNGEE. V gave up 3 bases and J gave up 6 bases; unmatched junction bases: 3. As DNA, the CDR3 is TGTGCCAGCAGCGGGGGACAGGGGGCCGCCGGGGAGCTGTTTTTT. It codes for CASSGGQGAAGELFF. The entire variable domain, with the rest obtained from reference TRBV9 and TRBJ2-2, is as follows: DSGVTQTPKHLITATGQRVTLRCSPRSGDLSVYWYQQSLDQGLQFLIQYYNGEERAKGNILERFSAQQFPDLHSELNLSSLELGDSALYFCASSGGQGAAGELFFGEGSRLTVL.

The chain links TRBV29-1 to TRBJ2-1; possibly TRBD1 or TRBD2 for D (5 bases each). Germline CDR1 SQVTM, CDR2 ANQGSEA. This CDR3 contains 14 residues. The DNA of the CDR3 is TGCAGTCTTAAGTCGGGGCACTCCTACAATGAGCAGTTCTTC. The encoded protein is CSLKSGHSYNEQFF.

This chain joins TRBV5-8 and TRBJ1-2, with 7 positions matching TRBD1. Trimming at V came to 2 bases and at J to 7 bases, leaving 2 bases not matched to a gene. The CDR3 is made up of 12 amino acids. Germline values: CDR1 SGHTS, CDR2 YDEGEE. CDR3 protein: CASSFGQVGYTF. CDR3 DNA sequence: TGTGCCAGCAGCTTTGGACAGGTTGGCTACACCTTC.

The CDR3 loop is CASSIGDGRNTGELFF. CDR3 nucleotide sequence: TGTGCCAGTAGTATAGGAGACGGCAGAAACACCGGGGAGCTGTTTTTT. The rearrangement uses TRBV19 and TRBJ2-2; D unresolved. This CDR3 is 16 amino acids long. In germline, CDR1 is LNHDA, CDR2 SQIVND (reference sequence). Trimming cost V 1 base and J 2 bases, with 11 bases left between them.

The chain uses TRBV6-6 and TRBJ1-3; D unresolved. Trimming removed 0 bases at V and 0 bases at J, with 3 bases between. This CDR3 is 14 amino acids long. Per the germline V gene, CDR1 is MNHNY and CDR2 is SVGAGI (reference sequence). In nucleotides, the CDR3 is TGTGCCAGCAGTTACTCTAGCTCTGGAAACACCATATATTTT. Its protein product is CASSYSSSGNTIYF.

This chain connects TRBV30 to TRBJ1-1, with D possibly TRBD1 on 6 matching bases. The CDR3 sequence is 11 residues long. Germline CDR1 reads GTSNPN; CDR2 reads SVGIG (reference sequence). Trimming pared 3 bases from V and 10 bases from J, leaving 12 bases between. DNA of the CDR3: TGTGCCTGGAGCGACAGGCAGGGAGCTTTCTTT. This gives the protein CAWSDRQGAFF.

The chain employs TRBV19 and TRBJ1-1, with 8 bases fitting TRBD1. This CDR3 is 13 amino acids long. CDR1 is LNHDA and CDR2 is SQIVND in the germline V gene (reference sequence). V shed 2 bases, J shed 10 bases, and the junction held 6 bases outside the gene matches. In DNA form, the CDR3 reads TGTGCCAGTAGTATACGAGGAACAGGGGGAGCTTTCTTT. Its protein is CASSIRGTGGAFF.